Shown below are 26 T cell receptor beta chains from a single sample sequenced in a study of T cell repertoires in cytomegalovirus infection. Via MiXCR, TCRdb re-called the reads, giving one row per CDR3 protein. Among around 740,000 distinct CDR3 sequences, less than 40% were seen once, and the ten largest hold 2.5% to 3.5%. Material for sequencing was PBMCs. These receptors were collected from a human donor in good health (CMV status not recorded). Some clones in this sample may be carry-over from other donors' samples.

This clonotype showed up just a few times. This chain connects TRBV28 to TRBJ1-1; tentative D call: TRBD1 (6 bases). V shed 5 bases and J shed 4 bases, with 14 bases lying between them. This CDR3 contains 14 residues. Germline V gene lookup returns CDR1 MDHEN and CDR2 SYDVKM. In DNA, the CDR3 is TGTGCCAGCAGTCGTCCGGGGGCGGGCACTGAAGCTTTCTTT. Protein product: CASSRPGAGTEAFF.

V is TRBV7-2 and J is TRBJ1-5; 9 nucleotides match TRBD1. The V gene end was trimmed by 0 bases and the J gene end by 6 bases; junction bases not matched to a gene: 9. Germline CDR1 and CDR2: SGHTA and FQGNSA. CDR3 length: 17 amino acids. For the CDR3, the DNA is TGTGCCAGCAGCTTAGCGAGAATGGGACAGGGCTCTCAGCCCCAGCATTTT. Its protein is CASSLARMGQGSQPQHF.

Concerning this clonotype itself: One end of the junction is discordant with germline, which a read error may explain. The CDR3 nucleotides read TGTACCAGCAGCCCTAGACAGGGAAGGAATCAGCCCCAGCATTTT. Protein product: CTSSPRQGRNQPQHF. V usage is TRBV3-1 and J usage is TRBJ1-5; 7 bases fit TRBD1. Germline V gene data show CDR1 as LGHDT and CDR2 as YNNKEL (reference sequence). The CDR3 totals 15 residues. Supplemented by reference TRBV3-1 and TRBJ1-5, the full variable domain reads DTAVSQTPKYLVTQMGNDKSIKCEQNLGHDTMYWYKQDSKKFLKIMFSYNNKELIINETVPNRFSPKSPDKAHLNLHINSLELGDSAVYFCTSSPRQGRNQPQHFGDGTRLSIL.

A note on this clonotype: Without the conserved terminal phenylalanine or tryptophan, this CDR3 likely stems from a read error. The rearrangement uses TRBV7-8 and TRBJ2-5, with a weak D call TRBD2 (5 bases). CDR1 is SGHVS, CDR2 FQNEAQ, per germline. This CDR3 spans 15 amino acids. Trimming stripped 3 bases from V and 5 bases from J, with 16 bases between. The CDR3 loop reads CASSFQASSLETQYC. The CDR3 DNA reads as TGTGCCAGCAGCTTCCAGGCTAGCAGCTTGGAGACCCAGTACTGC.

This clonotype was observed at least ten times. The chain's CDR3 is CASSAGETQYF. In DNA form, the CDR3 reads TGTGCCAGCAGCGCCGGGGAGACCCAGTACTTC. The gene calls are TRBV25-1 and TRBJ2-5; D is undetermined. CDR3 length: 11 amino acids. The V gene lost 6 bases and the J gene lost 5 bases, with 7 bases spanning the gap. Looked up from germline, CDR1 is MGHDK and CDR2 is SYGVNS.

The chain joins TRBV15 to TRBJ2-7; D perhaps matches TRBD1 (6 bases). Germline V gene data show CDR1 as LNHNV and CDR2 as YYDKDF (reference sequence). The CDR3 sequence is 17 residues long. Trimming shortened V by 4 bases and J by 4 bases, and 23 bases separated the two germline ends. The CDR3: CATSTRRRDTGVYEQYF. The CDR3 DNA sequence: TGTGCCACCAGCACTCGTCGCCGGGACACTGGGGTTTACGAGCAGTACTTC.

The genes are TRBV3-1 and TRBJ2-3; 7 nucleotides align to TRBD2. The trim removed 4 bases at V and 3 bases at J, leaving 10 bases unmatched. The germline V gene has CDR1 LGHDT and CDR2 YNNKEL (reference sequence). The CDR3 is made up of 16 amino acids. Here the CDR3 DNA reads TGTGCCAGCAGCCCCCCAGTGGGAGGGGAAACAGATACGCAGTATTTT. Translating gives CASSPPVGGETDTQYF.

This sequence joins TRBV19 and TRBJ2-2, with TRBD1 identical over 7 bases. The CDR3 sequence is 16 residues long. V lost 4 bases to trimming and J lost 4 bases; unmatched junction nucleotides: 9. From germline, CDR1 is LNHDA and CDR2 SQIVND (reference sequence). The CDR3 reads CASSTDRVGATGELFF. The CDR3 DNA reads TGTGCCAGTAGTACAGACAGGGTTGGGGCCACCGGGGAGCTGTTTTTT.

V and J are TRBV19 and TRBJ1-2; tentative D call: TRBD1 (6 bases). The CDR3 spans 16 residues. V was cut by 7 bases and J by 3 bases, with 21 bases left in between. The germline V gene has CDR1 LNHDA and CDR2 SQIVND (reference sequence). CDR3 coding DNA: TGTGCCAGTACCCCAGACAAAAACAGGGTTTACTATGGCTACACCTTC. Protein product: CASTPDKNRVYYGYTF.

This clonotype was picked up many times. An end of the junction does not agree with germline; a read error may underlie this. The CDR3 sequence: CASSRPNNEQFF. The CDR3 DNA is TGTGCCAGCAGCCGACCGAATAATGAGCAGTTCTTC. The gene calls are TRBV5-1 and TRBJ2-1; D ambiguous. Germline-derived CDR1 and CDR2 are SGHRS and YFSETQ. CDR3 length equals 12 residues.

This sequence joins TRBV28 and TRBJ2-2; 9 bases match TRBD2. The CDR3 runs to 18 residues. Trimming at V came to 7 bases and at J to 6 bases, leaving 18 bases not matched to a gene. Germline CDR1 MDHEN, CDR2 SYDVKM. CDR3 DNA sequence: TGTGCCAGCACTCTCTCAGGGCGGGAGGGCCCTCGAGCCGGGGAGCTGTTTTTT. Encoded protein: CASTLSGREGPRAGELFF. The whole variable domain, filled in from reference TRBV28 and TRBJ2-2, reads DVKVTQSSRYLVKRTGEKVFLECVQDMDHENMFWYRQDPGLGLRLIYFSYDVKMKEKGDIPEGYSVSREKKERFSLILESASTNQTSMYLCASTLSGREGPRAGELFFGEGSRLTVL.

V gene TRBV3-1 combines with J gene TRBJ2-5; D is possibly TRBD2 (5 bases). CDR3 length: 17 amino acids. The germline gives CDR1 LGHDT, CDR2 YNNKEL (reference sequence). Between the trimmed V and J ends, which lost 1 base and 7 bases, there was a span of 22 bases. CDR3 loop: CASSQVCGRGADSTQYF. The CDR3 coding sequence is TGTGCCAGCAGCCAAGTCTGTGGTCGGGGAGCGGATTCGACCCAGTACTTC.

This clonotype was recorded only once. CDR3 coding DNA: TGTGCCAGCAGCGGGACAGGCGGCTCCTATAGCAATCAGCCCCAGCATTTT. It codes for CASSGTGGSYSNQPQHF. The gene calls are TRBV2 and TRBJ1-5; 8 bases line up with TRBD1. Germline V gene sequence: CDR1 SNHLY, CDR2 FYNNEI. The CDR3 consists of 17 residues. The V gene end was trimmed by 6 bases and the J gene end by 0 bases; junction bases not matched to a gene: 10.

The J gene is TRBJ1-2, the V gene TRBV10-3, with 7 bases identical to TRBD1. From germline, CDR1 is ENHRY and CDR2 SYGVKD. The trim removed 4 bases at V and 4 bases at J, leaving 6 bases unmatched. The CDR3 sequence is 14 residues long. CDR3 coding DNA: TGTGCCATCAGTGGGGACAGTCTGGGCTATGGCTACACCTTC. It specifies CAISGDSLGYGYTF.

This clonotype occurred a few times. The CDR3 sequence is CASSLNRGITEAFF. The CDR3 nucleotides are TGTGCCAGCAGTTTGAACAGGGGTATCACTGAAGCTTTCTTT. The chain employs TRBV28 and TRBJ1-1, with 7 nucleotides matching TRBD1. V gave up 3 bases and J gave up 4 bases; unmatched junction bases: 5. Germline V gene data show CDR1 as MDHEN and CDR2 as SYDVKM. There are 14 residues in the CDR3. The complete variable domain, with remaining parts taken from reference TRBV28 and TRBJ1-1, reads DVKVTQSSRYLVKRTGEKVFLECVQDMDHENMFWYRQDPGLGLRLIYFSYDVKMKEKGDIPEGYSVSREKKERFSLILESASTNQTSMYLCASSLNRGITEAFFGQGTRLTVV.

This chain joins TRBV4-1 and TRBJ2-2, with D tentatively TRBD1 (7 bases). There are 19 residues in the CDR3. V was pared by 0 bases and J by 0 bases, with 17 bases between. CDR1 and CDR2 (germline): MGHRA, YSYEKL. CDR3 region: CASSQEEGRGTANTGELFF. The CDR3 nucleotides are TGCGCCAGCAGCCAAGAGGAAGGCCGCGGGACAGCGAACACCGGGGAGCTGTTTTTT.

The chain is built from TRBV19 and TRBJ1-3; no clear D gene. The ends were cut back, 6 bases at V and 2 bases at J, with 5 bases in the middle. The CDR3 has 12 amino acids. The germline V gene encodes CDR1 LNHDA and CDR2 SQIVND (reference sequence). The CDR3 spells CASSDPGNTIYF. The CDR3 bases are TGTGCCAGTAGCGATCCTGGAAACACCATATATTTT.

The chain is built from TRBV19 and TRBJ1-5; no definite D call. Germline loops: CDR1 LNHDA, CDR2 SQIVND (reference sequence). The CDR3 consists of 13 residues. V was trimmed by 5 bases and J by 4 bases, leaving 9 bases between them. CDR3 protein: CASSVDLNQPQHF. In nucleotides, the CDR3 is TGTGCCAGTAGTGTCGACCTTAATCAGCCCCAGCATTTT.

V usage is TRBV5-6 and J usage is TRBJ2-1; D gene ambiguous. The CDR3 sequence is 12 residues long. Germline CDR1 reads SGHDT; CDR2 reads YYEEEE. Trimming left V 4 bases short and J 3 bases short, with 5 bases between. The DNA of the CDR3 is TGTGCCAGCAGCGGAATCTACAATGAGCAGTTCTTC. It is translated as CASSGIYNEQFF.

This rearrangement joins TRBV10-3 to TRBJ1-3, with D maybe TRBD1 (6 bases). Germline V gene sequence: CDR1 ENHRY, CDR2 SYGVKD. The CDR3 spans 17 residues. V was shortened by 2 bases and J by 1 base, with 15 bases between the two germline ends. The CDR3 bases are TGTGCCATCAGTGAGGCGGGGCAGGGGCATTCTGGAAACACCATATATTTT. It is translated as CAISEAGQGHSGNTIYF.

The chain links TRBV19 to TRBJ2-1; D not certain. This CDR3 region has 12 residues. Trimming took off 3 bases at V and 10 bases at J, with 10 bases between the two ends. CDR1 and CDR2 (germline): LNHDA, SQIVND (reference sequence). The CDR3 reads CASSIILGEQFF. CDR3 nucleotides: TGTGCCAGTAGTATTATTCTAGGGGAGCAGTTCTTC.

In its sample, this clonotype was seen a few times. V and J are TRBV29-1 and TRBJ2-7; D is unclear. The germline gives CDR1 SQVTM, CDR2 ANQGSEA. There are 12 residues in the CDR3. The V end lost 1 base, the J end lost 2 bases, and 6 bases lay between the germline ends. CDR3 in amino acids: CSVEGDTYEQYF. The CDR3 DNA sequence: TGCAGCGTTGAAGGGGATACCTACGAGCAGTACTTC.

This clonotype has more than one count but fewer than ten. The rearrangement uses TRBV28 and TRBJ1-2; 9 bases match TRBD1. The CDR3 is 14 amino acids. V gave up 4 bases and J gave up 7 bases; unmatched junction bases: 7. CDR1 is MDHEN, CDR2 SYDVKM, per germline. The CDR3 reads CASSYRGLWVGYTF. The CDR3 DNA reads as TGTGCCAGCAGTTACAGGGGGCTGTGGGTTGGCTACACCTTC.

V gene TRBV10-3 combines with J gene TRBJ1-1, with no clear D. CDR1 is ENHRY, CDR2 SYGVKD, per germline. V was trimmed by 0 bases and J by 5 bases, leaving 7 bases between them. The CDR3 totals 13 residues. The CDR3 spells CAISESIRTEAFF. The CDR3 DNA reads as TGTGCCATCAGTGAGTCGATCAGGACTGAAGCTTTCTTT.

This clonotype has a handful of counts. The chain links TRBV28 to TRBJ1-6, with TRBD1 identical over 8 bases. CDR3 length: 16 amino acids. The V gene's germline CDR1 is MDHEN and CDR2 SYDVKM. Losses at the gene ends were 10 bases for V and 0 bases for J; bases not matched to a gene: 8. This CDR3 reads CAIQGAESSYNSPLHF. In DNA, the CDR3 is TGTGCCATCCAGGGGGCAGAGAGCTCCTATAATTCACCCCTCCACTTT.

This CDR3 is CASSTGGTSGINEQFF. Here the CDR3 DNA reads TGTGCCAGCAGCACGGGGGGGACTAGCGGAATCAATGAGCAGTTCTTC. The chain is built from TRBV7-6 and TRBJ2-1, with 11 bases identical to TRBD2. V lost 5 bases, J lost 6 bases, and 9 bases stayed unmatched. The CDR3 runs 16 residues. The germline V gene has CDR1 SGHVS and CDR2 FNYEAQ.